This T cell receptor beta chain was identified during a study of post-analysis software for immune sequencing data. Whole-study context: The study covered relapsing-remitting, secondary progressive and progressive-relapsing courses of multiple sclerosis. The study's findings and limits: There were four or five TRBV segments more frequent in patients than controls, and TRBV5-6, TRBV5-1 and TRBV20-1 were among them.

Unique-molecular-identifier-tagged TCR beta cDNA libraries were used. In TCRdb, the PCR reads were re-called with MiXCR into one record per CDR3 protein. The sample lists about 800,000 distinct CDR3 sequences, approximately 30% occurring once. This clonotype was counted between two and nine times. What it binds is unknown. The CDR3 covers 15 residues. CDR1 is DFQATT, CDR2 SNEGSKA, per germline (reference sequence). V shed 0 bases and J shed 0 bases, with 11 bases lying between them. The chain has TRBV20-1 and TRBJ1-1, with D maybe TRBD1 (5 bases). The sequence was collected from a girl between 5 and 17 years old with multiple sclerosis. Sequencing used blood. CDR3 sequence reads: CSARDPGGVNTEAFF. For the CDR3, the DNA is TGCAGTGCTAGAGACCCGGGGGGAGTGAACACTGAAGCTTTCTTT.